This record looks at one T cell receptor beta chain sequence and its context. Germline lookup yields CDR1 SGHRS and CDR2 YFSETQ. Trimming took 4 bases from V and 5 from J, leaving 13 bases between them. The length of the CDR3 is 14 residues. When the RNA was reverse transcribed, random hexamers were used with an input of roughly 0.45 to 1 ug. Amplification of TCR beta CDR3 was carried out by immunoSEQ multiplex PCR, which covered 54 Vbeta and 13 Jbeta segments. In TCRdb, the immunoSEQ multiplex PCR reads were re-called with MiXCR into one record per CDR3 protein. The sample consists of about 150,000 distinct CDR3 sequences, less than 95% of them appearing once. This entry belongs to a study of CD8 T cells in Susac syndrome.

The source material was CD4+ T cells from PBMCs. The origin of this receptor is a human donor in good health. This chain uses TRBV5-1 with TRBJ2-1; a weak D match, TRBD1 (5 bases). The CDR3 coding sequence is TGCGCCAGCAGCAGGGGTGCCCTGGACAATGAGCAGTTCTTC. It codes for CASSRGALDNEQFF.